This T cell receptor beta chain is drawn from a study of cytomegalovirus exposure and HLA in healthy donors. Comments on this clone: Its antigen is not identified.

The V gene's germline CDR1 is SGDLS and CDR2 YYNGEE. Between the trimmed V and J ends, which lost 4 bases and 4 bases, there was a span of 17 bases. There are 16 residues in the CDR3. It was with 60 Vbeta and 13 Jbeta primers that the PCR ran. Generated by immunoSEQ multiplex PCR, the TCRdb table keeps only in-frame clones and is missing some. This sample carries about 160,000 clones, 65% to 80% of them seen once, and the ten largest clones take 4.3%. General study findings and limits: Rarity marked most TCR sequences, yet some public TCRs occurred in many donors.

The origin of this receptor is a man aged 40-49 years in good health and CMV-seronegative. Sequencing input: PBMCs. The V gene is TRBV9, the J gene TRBJ1-4; no reliable D call. CDR3 sequence: CASSPRRGLGNEKLFF. The CDR3 bases are TGTGCCAGCAGCCCAAGACGGGGTCTCGGTAATGAAAAACTGTTTTTT.